A selection of T cell receptor beta chains follows, all from one sample in a study of immune cell composition in non-small cell lung cancer. This table comes from immunoSEQ multiplex PCR, and its TCRdb copy is limited to in-frame clones, with some not included. The table lists about 4,800 clones, around 83% of them singletons. What was sequenced was lung tumor tissue. The receptors here all came from a human donor with non-small cell lung cancer. The CDR3 runs from the conserved cysteine through the conserved F or W. A D gene is named only where the DNA matches it firmly. Some rows have no size entry. The others give once, few or many, or a class for an expanded clone.

J gene	D gene	V gene	clone size	CDR3 DNA	CDR3 protein
TRBJ2-5	TRBD2	TRBV18	-	TGTGCCAGCTCACCAGCTCGGACTAGCGCCAGCCAAGAGACCCAGTACTTC	CASSPARTSASQETQYF
TRBJ2-7	-	TRBV6-1	-	TGTGCCAGCAGTCCCTACTACGAGCAGTACTTC	CASSPYYEQYF
TRBJ2-3	-	TRBV12-5	once	TGTGCTAGTGCCTATGGTGGGGTATCCCGCACAGATACGCAGTATTTT	CASAYGGVSRTDTQYF
TRBJ1-1	TRBD1	TRBV6-1	-	TGTGCCAGCAGGGCCACAGGGGACACTGAAGCTTTCTTT	CASRATGDTEAFF
TRBJ1-4	-	TRBV5-6	-	TGTGCCAGCAGCTTGGGGCACGCGAATGAAAAACTGTTTTTT	CASSLGHANEKLFF
TRBJ1-1	-	TRBV15	-	TGTGCCACCAGCAGGCAAGGACCGGAGGGGAAAGCTTTCTTT	CATSRQGPEGKAFF
TRBJ2-2	TRBD2	TRBV18	-	TGTGCCAGCTCACCCCTACCTAGCGGGAACACCGGGGAGCTGTTTTTT	CASSPLPSGNTGELFF
TRBJ1-6	TRBD1	TRBV6-6	-	TGTGCCAGCGGCTCGACCGGGACAGGGATAGATTCACCCCTCCACTTT	CASGSTGTGIDSPLHF
TRBJ2-5	-	TRBV5-6	-	TGTGCCAGCAGCACCGGACAAACTCGTGGGGTAGAGACCCAGTACTTC	CASSTGQTRGVETQYF
TRBJ1-1	-	TRBV19	-	TGTGCCAGTAGGGCCAAGGCAGTAATCATCATGAACACTGAAGCTTTCTTT	CASRAKAVIIMNTEAFF
TRBJ2-2	-	TRBV4-1	-	TGCGCCAGCAGCCACCTCACCGCCGGGGAGCTGTTTTTT	CASSHLTAGELFF
TRBJ1-2	TRBD1	TRBV11-3	-	TGTGCCAGCAGCCCAAGAGAGACAGGGGGCTACACCTTC	CASSPRETGGYTF
TRBJ1-1	-	TRBV6-5	-	TGTGCCAGCAGTCCTGGAAACACTGAAGCTTTCTTT	CASSPGNTEAFF
TRBJ2-3	-	TRBV7-3	-	TGTGCCACCGAGCGAGGGGAGGCAACAGATACGCAGTATTTT	CATERGEATDTQYF
TRBJ1-5	TRBD1	TRBV5-1	-	TGCGCCAGCAGCTTGCAGACAGGGGTAGGACAGCCCCAGCATTTT	CASSLQTGVGQPQHF
TRBJ2-2	-	TRBV9	-	TGTGCCAGCAGCGTGAAGAGTACAGCTACCGGGGAGCTGTTTTTT	CASSVKSTATGELFF
TRBJ2-7	-	TRBV7-9	-	TGTGCCAGCAGCCCTAGACAGTTCTACGAGCAGTACTTC	CASSPRQFYEQYF
TRBJ2-1	-	TRBV4-1	few	TGCGCCAGCAGTAAGCCCTACAATGAGCAGTTCTTC	CASSKPYNEQFF
TRBJ2-7	-	TRBV11-2	-	TGTGCCAGCAGCTTAGGTTCCGCGGAGCAGTACTTC	CASSLGSAEQYF
TRBJ1-3	-	TRBV6-1	-	TGTGCCAGCAGTGAAGCGTTGGGGATAACTGGAAACACCATATATTTT	CASSEALGITGNTIYF
TRBJ2-3	-	TRBV4-2	-	TGTGCCAGCAGCCCTCGGACTTTTAGCACAGATACGCAGTATTTT	CASSPRTFSTDTQYF
TRBJ1-2	TRBD1	TRBV6-6	-	TGTGCCAGCATCTCGGGGGGGGACAGGGGGAACTATGGCTACACCTTC	CASISGGDRGNYGYTF
TRBJ1-6	TRBD1	TRBV28	-	TGTGCCAGCAGCCCCGTGACAGGGCGGAGGAATTCACCCCTCCACTTT	CASSPVTGRRNSPLHF
TRBJ1-6	-	TRBV11-2	-	TGTGCCAGCAGCTTATCCGCAGCTCAGAATTCACCCCTCCACTTT	CASSLSAAQNSPLHF
TRBJ2-1	-	TRBV4-2	-	TGTGCCAGCAGCCAAGGCGGAAGACGGGGCGATGAGCAGTTCTTC	CASSQGGRRGDEQFF
TRBJ2-2	-	TRBV19	-	TGTGCCAGTATAGGCAGGGGAGGGACCGGGGAGCTGTTTTTT	CASIGRGGTGELFF
TRBJ1-2	TRBD1	TRBV5-1	few	TGCGCCAGCAGGACAGGGACAGCTAACTATGGCTACACCTTC	CASRTGTANYGYTF
TRBJ1-2	-	TRBV16	few	TGTGCCAGCAGCCAATCGGGCAGGGGCTATGGCTACACCTTC	CASSQSGRGYGYTF
TRBJ1-1	TRBD1	TRBV19	-	TGTGCCAGTAGTAACAGGGGGCTGAACACTGAAGCTTTCTTT	CASSNRGLNTEAFF
TRBJ1-2	-	TRBV5-4	-	TGTGCCAGCAGCCATCGGGGGGTAACAACTCGGAACTATGGCTACACCTTC	CASSHRGVTTRNYGYTF
TRBJ2-7	TRBD1	TRBV5-5	-	TGTGCCAGCAGCGATTTGACAGGGCCTCACGGGAAGTACTTC	CASSDLTGPHGKYF
TRBJ1-1	-	TRBV5-6	once	TGTGCCAGCAGCTTAACACCGAACACTGAAGCTTTCTTT	CASSLTPNTEAFF
TRBJ2-7	TRBD1	TRBV6-5	-	TGTGCCAGCAGGCGAGCCGGGACAGTTTTCTACGAGCAGTACTTC	CASRRAGTVFYEQYF
TRBJ2-7	-	TRBV28	once	TGTGCCAGCACTGCTGGGGGGCCTAGCTCCTACGAGCAGTACTTC	CASTAGGPSSYEQYF
TRBJ2-7	TRBD1	TRBV11-2	once	TGTGCCAGCAGCTTCGTACAGGGGAGCAACTACGAGCAGTACTTC	CASSFVQGSNYEQYF
TRBJ2-7	TRBD1	TRBV2	-	TGTGCCAGCAGACGCGACAGGGGGCGAGTCTACGAGCAGTACTTC	CASRRDRGRVYEQYF
TRBJ1-6	TRBD1	TRBV9	-	TGTGCCAGCAGCGTAGAGGGAACAGGGGGTAATTCACCCCTCCACTTT	CASSVEGTGGNSPLHF
TRBJ2-7	-	TRBV7-2	-	TGTGCCAGCAGCCCAGACGGCGGTTATTCCTACGAGCAGTACTTC	CASSPDGGYSYEQYF
TRBJ2-5	-	TRBV6-5	-	TGTGCCAGCAGATTCGGGACCCGCACAGAGACCCAGTACTTC	CASRFGTRTETQYF
TRBJ2-2	-	TRBV5-1	-	TGCGCCAGCAGCTTGAAGGACGGATACACCGGGGAGCTGTTTTTT	CASSLKDGYTGELFF
TRBJ1-2	TRBD1	TRBV29-1	once	TGCAGCGCCATGGACAGGTCCAACTATGGCTACACCTTC	CSAMDRSNYGYTF
TRBJ1-2	TRBD1	TRBV6-5	-	TGTGCCAGCAACCCAGGGGGAAAGTACGGCTACACCTTC	CASNPGGKYGYTF
TRBJ2-3	-	TRBV6-5	once	TGTGCCAGCAGACCACCGGGTGGAGATACGCAGTATTTT	CASRPPGGDTQYF
TRBJ2-7	TRBD1	TRBV16	-	TGTGCCAGCAGCCTCAGCGGGACAGGGGATTCCGAGCAGTACTTC	CASSLSGTGDSEQYF
TRBJ1-6	-	TRBV2	-	TGTGCCAGCAGTCCACAGCGGGGGGGAAATTCACCCCTCCACTTT	CASSPQRGGNSPLHF
TRBJ2-5	TRBD2	TRBV5-1	-	TGCGCCAGCAGCTCTAGCGGGGGGTCCCAAGAGACCCAGTACTTC	CASSSSGGSQETQYF